The 17 T cell receptor beta chains reported below all come from one sample, sequenced in a study of breast tumors, draining lymph nodes, adjacent tissues. TCRdb redid the calling of the multiplex PCR reads with MiXCR, one entry per CDR3 protein. The repertoire holds fewer than 200,000 distinct CDR3 sequences, with around 35% as singletons. The lymph nodes were axillary draining lymph nodes from breast cancer patients. The material sequenced was axillary lymph node tissue. Source of these receptors: a female donor with breast cancer. Some clones in this sample may be carry-over from other donors' samples.

Comments on this clonotype: Lacking the conserved final phenylalanine or tryptophan, this CDR3 likely reflects a read error. The gene calls are TRBV9 and TRBJ1-3; tentatively, D is TRBD1 (5 bases). This CDR3 spans 14 amino acids. Germline CDR1 SGDLS, CDR2 YYNGEE. This chain's CDR3 is CVSSVEGTRNTIYL. In DNA, the CDR3 is TGTGTCAGCAGCGTAGAAGGGACTAGAAACACCATATATCTT.

This clonotype has at least ten counts. The CDR3 here is CASISGGANNEKLFF. CDR3 nucleotide sequence: TGTGCCAGTATATCCGGAGGCGCGAATAATGAAAAACTGTTTTTT. The V call is TRBV2, the J call TRBJ1-4; D call uncertain. The CDR3 runs 15 residues. In germline, CDR1 is SNHLY, CDR2 FYNNEI. Trimming removed 9 bases from V and 4 bases from J, with 18 bases in between.

Many counts were recorded for this clonotype. The rearrangement uses TRBV5-1 and TRBJ2-7; no reliable D call. The V and J ends lost 2 bases and 3 bases respectively, with 9 bases between them. This CDR3 comprises 13 residues. CDR1 is SGHRS and CDR2 is YFSETQ in the germline V gene. The chain's CDR3 is CASSLRGYYEQYF. The CDR3 DNA is TGCGCCAGCAGCTTACGTGGGTACTACGAGCAGTACTTC.

V and J are TRBV7-8 and TRBJ2-2; the D is unclear. This CDR3 comprises 16 residues. The germline gives CDR1 SGHVS, CDR2 FQNEAQ. Trimming removed 3 bases from V and 1 base from J, with 12 bases in between. CDR3 sequence: CASSLKQTMNTGELFF. The DNA for the CDR3 is TGTGCCAGCAGCTTGAAACAGACCATGAACACCGGGGAGCTGTTTTTT.

For this clonotype: Just one base apart from a much larger clone, this may be a read error. The CDR3 region has the DNA TGTGCCAGCAGTCACGTCTCGGGGCCCGGAAACACCATATATTTT. It codes for CASSHVSGPGNTIYF. The rearrangement uses TRBV6-5 and TRBJ1-3; D possibly corresponds to TRBD1 (5 bases). Between the trimmed V and J ends, which lost 5 bases and 4 bases, there was a span of 15 bases. This CDR3 contains 15 residues. Germline V gene data show CDR1 as MNHEY and CDR2 as SVGAGI.

This clonotype was detected ten times or more. The V and J genes are TRBV9 and TRBJ2-3; D remains ambiguous. Germline CDR1 SGDLS, CDR2 YYNGEE. The CDR3 runs to 17 residues. Trimming took off 1 base at V and 1 base at J, with 16 bases between the two ends. CDR3 residues: CASSVSTRNDGTDTQYF. The CDR3 DNA reads TGTGCCAGCAGCGTATCGACTCGAAACGATGGCACAGATACGCAGTATTTT. The full variable domain, with the rest looked up from reference TRBV9 and TRBJ2-3, is DSGVTQTPKHLITATGQRVTLRCSPRSGDLSVYWYQQSLDQGLQFLIQYYNGEERAKGNILERFSAQQFPDLHSELNLSSLELGDSALYFCASSVSTRNDGTDTQYFGPGTRLTVL.

The V and J genes are TRBV20-1 and TRBJ1-2; 8 bases align to TRBD1. Per germline, CDR1 DFQATT and CDR2 SNEGSKA (reference sequence). V lost 0 bases and J lost 4; bases outside the gene matches: 7. There are 15 residues in the CDR3. The CDR3 loop is CSARDPRGTGYGYTF. DNA of the CDR3: TGCAGTGCTAGAGATCCCAGGGGGACAGGCTATGGCTACACCTTC.

This clonotype was picked up one time. Lacking the conserved final phenylalanine or tryptophan, this CDR3 likely reflects a read error. V is TRBV24-1 and J is TRBJ1-5, with D unresolved. The CDR3 runs 12 residues. Trimming stripped 12 bases from V and 2 bases from J, with 10 bases between. CDR1 KGHDR and CDR2 SFDVKD come from the germline V gene. CDR3 region: CAPISGNQPQHL. Here the CDR3 DNA reads TGTGCCCCCATCAGCGGCAATCAGCCCCAGCATCTT.

In this sample, this clonotype turned up once. This rearrangement joins TRBV28 to TRBJ1-6; possibly TRBD1 for D (5 bases). This CDR3 is 13 amino acids long. With 8 bases removed from V and 9 bases from J, the gap between germline ends came to 14 bases. From germline, CDR1 is MDHEN and CDR2 SYDVKM. CDR3 amino acids: CASQEGLVSPLHF. CDR3 in DNA: TGTGCCAGCCAAGAGGGACTGGTTTCACCCCTCCACTTT.

On this clonotype itself: At one boundary the junction diverges from the germline segment, which might be a read error. The CDR3 loop is CASSPLSGLAGAYEKLFF. In DNA form, the CDR3 reads TGCGCCAGCAGCCCCCTTAGTGGACTAGCGGGGGCATATGAAAAACTGTTTTTT. The chain uses TRBV7-8 and TRBJ1-4; the D gene is possibly TRBD1 (6 bases). The CDR3 spans 18 residues. Germline assignment: CDR1 SGHVS and CDR2 FQNEAQ. Filled out from reference TRBV7-8 and TRBJ1-4, the complete variable domain reads GAGVSQSPRYKVAKRGQDVALRCDPISGHVSLFWYQQALGQGPEFLTYFQNEAQLDKSGLPSDRFFAERPEGSVSTLKIQRTQQEDSAVYLCASSPLSGLAGAYEKLFFGSGTQLSVL.

The rearrangement uses TRBV5-1 and TRBJ2-5; possible D gene TRBD1, 5 bases. The CDR3 covers 13 residues. The germline V gene has CDR1 SGHRS and CDR2 YFSETQ. Trimming shortened V by 7 bases and J by 0 bases, and 10 bases separated the two germline ends. The CDR3 DNA is TGCGCCAGCGCGGAAGGGGACCAAGAGACCCAGTACTTC. Translating gives CASAEGDQETQYF.

This clonotype was seen many times. The V and J genes are TRBV27 and TRBJ1-3; D perhaps matches TRBD1 (5 bases). Deletions cut 6 bases from V and 2 bases from J, with 8 bases between. Germline values: CDR1 MNHEY, CDR2 SMNVEV (reference sequence). This CDR3 has 13 amino acids. CDR3: CASSPDTGNTIYF. For the CDR3, the DNA is TGTGCCAGCAGCCCGGACACTGGAAACACCATATATTTT.

This clonotype appeared many times. This rearrangement joins TRBV9 to TRBJ2-3; D may correspond to TRBD1 or TRBD2 (5 bases each). The CDR3 is 14 amino acids. Trimming left V 3 bases short and J 4 bases short, with 12 bases between. Germline CDR1 is SGDLS and CDR2 is YYNGEE. CDR3 nucleotide sequence: TGTGCCAGCAGCGCCCTGGGGGATTCAGATACGCAGTATTTT. It yields the protein CASSALGDSDTQYF.

Comment on this clonotype: An end of the junction does not agree with germline; a read error may underlie this. V is TRBV7-3 and J is TRBJ1-2; 10 bases are shared with TRBD1. This CDR3 comprises 15 residues. Germline V gives CDR1 SGHTA, CDR2 FQGTGA. CDR3 residues: CASSLIGTGAYDYPF. The CDR3 region has the DNA TGTGCCAGCAGCCTGATAGGGACAGGGGCCTATGACTACCCCTTC.

This clonotype was detected a few times. A read error may be the cause here, since a much bigger clone is one base away. The chain employs TRBV20-1 and TRBJ1-5, with a possible D match to TRBD1 (6 bases). The CDR3 loop spans 15 amino acids. Germline V gives CDR1 DFQATT, CDR2 SNEGSKA (reference sequence). In DNA, the CDR3 is TGCAGTGCTCAGGGGCGGATTGGAAGCACTCAGCCCCAGCATTTT. Translation: CSAQGRIGSTQPQHF.

Regarding this clonotype: This is likely a read error, given that the CDR3 carries no conserved phenylalanine or tryptophan at its end. The chain employs TRBV24-1 and TRBJ2-3, with 11 positions matching TRBD2. Per germline, CDR1 KGHDR and CDR2 SFDVKD. The CDR3 has 18 residues. CDR3 sequence reads: CATGEQKLAGENTDTQYL. DNA for the CDR3: TGTGCCACCGGTGAACAAAAACTAGCGGGGGAGAACACAGATACGCAGTATCTT.

This clonotype was recorded at least ten times. The chain carries TRBV12-3 or TRBV12-4 and TRBJ2-1; 11 nucleotides agree with TRBD2. This CDR3 contains 15 residues. V shed 7 bases and J 9 bases; nucleotides not matched to a gene: 11. The CDR3 region has the DNA TGTGCCAGCATAGACGGGACTAGCGGCGGTGGTGAGCAGTTCTTC. This encodes CASIDGTSGGGEQFF.